The rows below give T cell receptor beta chains drawn from one sample of a study of blood T cell repertoires in COVID-19. The protocol was immunoSEQ multiplex PCR, while the TCRdb copy is restricted to in-frame clones and leaves out a portion. The sample shows fewer than 250,000 clones, about 94% of them seen only once. Sequencing input: peripheral blood. All receptors come from a man in his sixties with COVID-19, enrolled during active disease. Both conserved end residues are part of each CDR3. A D gene is named only where the DNA matches it firmly. Size tells how often a clone was seen (once, few, many) or the class of an expanded clone, and some rows leave it out.

size	J	length	D	V	CDR3	DNA
.	TRBJ1-2	14	.	TRBV9	CASSVGPGNYGYTF	TGTGCCAGCAGCGTAGGTCCGGGGAACTATGGCTACACCTTC
.	TRBJ2-3	15	TRBD2	TRBV9	CASSNSGTGADTQYF	TGTGCCAGCAGCAATAGCGGGACGGGCGCAGATACGCAGTATTTT
.	TRBJ2-7	13	.	TRBV5-4	CASRSGDRHEQYF	TGTGCCAGCAGGTCGGGGGATCGCCACGAGCAGTACTTC
once	TRBJ1-5	15	.	TRBV5-1	CASSPQAGNNQPQHF	TGCGCCAGCAGCCCCCAAGCAGGGAACAATCAGCCCCAGCATTTT
.	TRBJ2-7	12	.	TRBV10-3	CAISEAGYEQYF	TGTGCCATCAGTGAGGCAGGATACGAGCAGTACTTC
.	TRBJ2-7	13	.	TRBV2	CASFRSSSYEQYF	TGTGCCAGCTTCAGGTCCAGCTCCTACGAGCAGTACTTC
once	TRBJ1-6	16	TRBD1	TRBV30	CAWSVSGGSYNSPLHF	TGTGCCTGGAGTGTCTCAGGGGGCTCCTATAATTCACCCCTCCACTTT
once	TRBJ1-5	14	.	TRBV29-1	CSAVVGGRNQPQHF	TGCAGCGCGGTGGTGGGAGGTCGCAATCAGCCCCAGCATTTT
.	TRBJ2-2	14	TRBD1	TRBV28	CASRTTGATGELFF	TGTGCCAGCAGGACTACAGGGGCGACCGGGGAGCTGTTTTTT
.	TRBJ1-6	13	.	TRBV6-5	CASRTSPNSPLHF	TGTGCCAGCCGCACTTCCCCTAATTCACCCCTCCACTTT
.	TRBJ2-7	16	TRBD2	TRBV19	CASSPSRSGGLYEQYF	TGTGCCAGTAGTCCCTCCCGCAGCGGGGGGCTTTACGAGCAGTACTTC
.	TRBJ1-2	16	.	TRBV28	CASSFPAGEANYGYTF	TGTGCCAGCAGTTTCCCGGCAGGGGAAGCTAACTATGGCTACACCTTC
once	TRBJ1-2	15	.	TRBV7-2	CASTLQGFRLNGYTF	TGTGCCAGCACCTTACAGGGTTTCCGACTCAATGGCTACACCTTC
.	TRBJ2-1	19	TRBD2	TRBV24-1	CATSSRASGRSESYNEQFF	TGTGCCACCAGTTCGAGGGCTAGCGGGAGGAGCGAGTCCTACAATGAGCAGTTCTTC
.	TRBJ2-7	12	.	TRBV12-3/TRBV12-4	CARNETGYEQYF	TGTGCCAGGAATGAAACAGGTTACGAGCAGTACTTC
.	TRBJ2-1	14	TRBD2	TRBV6-5	CASTQAGGYNEQFF	TGTGCCAGCACCCAAGCGGGAGGGTACAATGAGCAGTTCTTC
.	TRBJ1-5	14	.	TRBV28	CASSPSQGGQPQHF	TGTGCCAGCAGCCCCTCGCAGGGAGGACAGCCCCAGCATTTT
.	TRBJ1-4	14	.	TRBV7-2	CASSLGSGNEKLFF	TGTGCCAGCAGCTTAGGTAGCGGTAATGAAAAACTGTTTTTT
.	TRBJ2-2	14	TRBD2	TRBV5-1	CASKSGGARGELFF	TGCGCCAGCAAAAGCGGGGGGGCCCGTGGGGAGCTGTTTTTT
.	TRBJ1-2	15	.	TRBV18	CASSPQEQSNYGYTF	TGTGCCAGCTCACCCCAAGAACAATCTAACTATGGCTACACCTTC
.	TRBJ2-2	12	.	TRBV3-1/TRBV3-2	CASRQATGELFF	TGTGCCAGCAGACAGGCCACCGGGGAGCTGTTTTTT
.	TRBJ1-5	13	.	TRBV29-1	CSVQGHSNQPQHF	TGCAGCGTGCAGGGGCATAGCAATCAGCCCCAGCATTTT
.	TRBJ1-1	16	TRBD1	TRBV5-6	CASSKQGATPGVEAFF	TGTGCCAGCAGCAAGCAGGGGGCCACCCCTGGCGTGGAAGCTTTCTTT
.	TRBJ1-2	15	.	TRBV27	CASSFSGRRNYGYTF	TGTGCCAGCAGTTTCTCCGGGCGGAGGAACTATGGCTACACCTTC
.	TRBJ1-5	21	.	TRBV12-2	CASRSRGGQALGGINNQPQHF	TGTGCAAGTCGCTCCCGCGGGGGGCAGGCCCTGGGCGGGATAAACAATCAGCCCCAGCATTTT
.	TRBJ1-2	13	.	TRBV3-1/TRBV3-2	CASSQYGASGYTF	TGTGCCAGCAGCCAATATGGGGCCTCTGGCTACACCTTC
once	TRBJ2-7	20	TRBD2	TRBV10-3	CAISGGYRGLRLAGGQEQYF	TGTGCCATCAGTGGGGGTTACAGGGGGCTGAGACTAGCGGGAGGACAAGAGCAGTACTTC
.	TRBJ1-5	14	.	TRBV25-1	CASSEAGSSQPQHF	TGTGCCAGCAGTGAAGCGGGAAGTAGCCAGCCCCAGCATTTT
.	TRBJ1-5	17	.	TRBV28	CATATPSGTYSNQPQHF	TGTGCCACCGCGACCCCCAGCGGGACGTATAGCAATCAGCCCCAGCATTTT
few	TRBJ2-7	12	TRBD2	TRBV29-1	CSVKREGYEQYF	TGCAGCGTAAAGCGGGAGGGCTACGAGCAGTACTTC
.	TRBJ1-5	12	.	TRBV2	CASGGYTQPQHF	TGTGCCAGCGGGGGGTATACTCAGCCCCAGCATTTT
.	TRBJ2-7	15	.	TRBV20-1	CSASSQARTRYEQYF	TGCAGTGCTAGTAGTCAAGCCCGAACCCGGTACGAGCAGTACTTC
.	TRBJ1-5	17	.	TRBV21-1	CASSKKRRGNRNQPQHF	TGTGCCAGCAGCAAGAAACGGAGGGGTAATCGCAATCAGCCCCAGCATTTT
.	TRBJ1-1	13	.	TRBV3-1/TRBV3-2	CASSQDGGVEAFF	TGTGCCAGCAGCCAAGATGGGGGGGTTGAAGCTTTCTTT
.	TRBJ2-1	15	.	TRBV5-1	CASRVPGINRNEQFF	TGCGCCAGCAGGGTACCGGGCATCAACAGGAATGAGCAGTTCTTC
.	TRBJ1-6	15	.	TRBV7-2	CASSLTGRTGSPLHF	TGTGCCAGCAGCTTAACAGGGCGGACTGGTTCACCCCTCCACTTT
few	TRBJ1-4	14	.	TRBV7-2	CASSLGSANEKLFF	TGTGCCAGCAGCTTAGGGTCAGCTAATGAAAAACTGTTTTTT
.	TRBJ1-1	15	.	TRBV18	CASSPRSEMNTEAFF	TGTGCCAGCTCACCAAGATCTGAGATGAACACTGAAGCTTTCTTT
.	TRBJ2-5	15	TRBD1	TRBV5-1	CASSLLTGGPETQYF	TGCGCCAGCAGCTTGTTGACAGGGGGCCCAGAGACCCAGTACTTC
.	TRBJ2-1	17	TRBD2	TRBV4-2	CASSQDGTSGSYNEQFF	TGTGCCAGCAGCCAAGACGGGACTAGCGGCTCCTACAATGAGCAGTTCTTC
.	TRBJ2-3	16	TRBD1	TRBV7-9	CASSTWTGLGPDTQYF	TGTGCCAGCAGCACTTGGACAGGGTTGGGGCCAGATACGCAGTATTTT
once	TRBJ1-5	15	.	TRBV6-5	CASSYSGRDGQPQHF	TGTGCCAGCAGTTACTCGGGCAGGGATGGACAGCCCCAGCATTTT
.	TRBJ2-7	13	.	TRBV2	CASSVAASYEQYF	TGTGCCAGCAGTGTTGCGGCCTCCTACGAGCAGTACTTC
.	TRBJ2-1	17	TRBD1	TRBV11-2	CASSLRNARQGYNEQFF	TGTGCCAGCAGCTTACGGAACGCGCGACAGGGCTACAATGAGCAGTTCTTC
.	TRBJ2-2	16	TRBD1	TRBV11-1	CASSLGDREINGELFF	TGTGCCAGCAGCTTAGGGGACAGGGAAATTAACGGGGAGCTGTTTTTT
.	TRBJ1-2	13	TRBD1	TRBV7-2	CASSRGTGDGYTF	TGTGCCAGCAGTCGCGGGACAGGGGATGGCTACACCTTC
.	TRBJ2-7	15	TRBD1	TRBV28	CASSLAGGASYEQYF	TGTGCCAGCAGTTTAGCAGGGGGAGCTTCCTACGAGCAGTACTTC
.	TRBJ2-1	16	TRBD2	TRBV28	CASSLWSSGNNNEQFF	TGTGCCAGCAGTTTATGGTCTAGCGGGAATAACAATGAGCAGTTCTTC
.	TRBJ1-6	15	TRBD1	TRBV6-5	CASSFYRGRNSPLHF	TGTGCCAGCAGTTTCTACAGGGGAAGGAATTCACCCCTCCACTTT
.	TRBJ2-7	11	.	TRBV7-9	CASSQGHEQYF	TGTGCCAGCAGCCAGGGTCACGAGCAGTACTTC
.	TRBJ2-2	16	TRBD1	TRBV7-3	CASSLWVTGDTGELFF	TGTGCCAGCAGCTTGTGGGTTACAGGGGACACCGGGGAGCTGTTTTTT